This T cell receptor (beta chain) stems from a study of blood T cells in healthy people across ages. Findings and caveats of the study: PBMC samples, being unsorted, prevented any conclusive comparison of naive and antigen-experienced cells.

The CDR3 totals 19 residues. The germline V gene encodes CDR1 LNHNV and CDR2 YYDKDF (reference sequence). V was clipped by 1 base and J by 0 bases; unmatched bases: 12. Total RNA extracted from each sample amounted to at least 5 micrograms. With regard to this clonotype: Its antigen is currently unknown.

The authors ran a second PCR of about 6 to 11 cycles using a sample-barcoded 5' primer and a J-beta primer mix. Samples each returned at least 2.5 million CDR3-containing paired-end reads. TCRdb reanalysed the 5' RACE reads using MiXCR and keeps one entry per CDR3 protein. The sample consists of some 780,000 distinct CDR3 sequences, roughly three fifths of them appearing once. V usage is TRBV15 and J usage is TRBJ2-7; 10 positions agree with TRBD2. The TCR was taken from a man between 35 and 55 years old in good health. Sequenced sample: blood. CDR3 region: CATSRASGRAFSYSYEQYF. CDR3 bases: TGTGCCACCAGCAGAGCAAGCGGGAGGGCATTTTCCTACTCCTACGAGCAGTACTTC.